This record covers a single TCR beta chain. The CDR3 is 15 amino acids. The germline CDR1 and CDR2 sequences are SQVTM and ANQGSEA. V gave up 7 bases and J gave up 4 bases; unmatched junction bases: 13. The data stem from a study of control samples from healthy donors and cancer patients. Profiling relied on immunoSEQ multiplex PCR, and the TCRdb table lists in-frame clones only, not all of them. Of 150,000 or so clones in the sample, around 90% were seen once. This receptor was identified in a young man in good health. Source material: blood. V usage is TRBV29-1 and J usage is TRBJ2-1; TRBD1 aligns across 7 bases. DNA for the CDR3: TGCAGCGCTGGCACGTTTGGGACAGCTTACAATGAGCAGTTCTTC. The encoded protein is CSAGTFGTAYNEQFF.